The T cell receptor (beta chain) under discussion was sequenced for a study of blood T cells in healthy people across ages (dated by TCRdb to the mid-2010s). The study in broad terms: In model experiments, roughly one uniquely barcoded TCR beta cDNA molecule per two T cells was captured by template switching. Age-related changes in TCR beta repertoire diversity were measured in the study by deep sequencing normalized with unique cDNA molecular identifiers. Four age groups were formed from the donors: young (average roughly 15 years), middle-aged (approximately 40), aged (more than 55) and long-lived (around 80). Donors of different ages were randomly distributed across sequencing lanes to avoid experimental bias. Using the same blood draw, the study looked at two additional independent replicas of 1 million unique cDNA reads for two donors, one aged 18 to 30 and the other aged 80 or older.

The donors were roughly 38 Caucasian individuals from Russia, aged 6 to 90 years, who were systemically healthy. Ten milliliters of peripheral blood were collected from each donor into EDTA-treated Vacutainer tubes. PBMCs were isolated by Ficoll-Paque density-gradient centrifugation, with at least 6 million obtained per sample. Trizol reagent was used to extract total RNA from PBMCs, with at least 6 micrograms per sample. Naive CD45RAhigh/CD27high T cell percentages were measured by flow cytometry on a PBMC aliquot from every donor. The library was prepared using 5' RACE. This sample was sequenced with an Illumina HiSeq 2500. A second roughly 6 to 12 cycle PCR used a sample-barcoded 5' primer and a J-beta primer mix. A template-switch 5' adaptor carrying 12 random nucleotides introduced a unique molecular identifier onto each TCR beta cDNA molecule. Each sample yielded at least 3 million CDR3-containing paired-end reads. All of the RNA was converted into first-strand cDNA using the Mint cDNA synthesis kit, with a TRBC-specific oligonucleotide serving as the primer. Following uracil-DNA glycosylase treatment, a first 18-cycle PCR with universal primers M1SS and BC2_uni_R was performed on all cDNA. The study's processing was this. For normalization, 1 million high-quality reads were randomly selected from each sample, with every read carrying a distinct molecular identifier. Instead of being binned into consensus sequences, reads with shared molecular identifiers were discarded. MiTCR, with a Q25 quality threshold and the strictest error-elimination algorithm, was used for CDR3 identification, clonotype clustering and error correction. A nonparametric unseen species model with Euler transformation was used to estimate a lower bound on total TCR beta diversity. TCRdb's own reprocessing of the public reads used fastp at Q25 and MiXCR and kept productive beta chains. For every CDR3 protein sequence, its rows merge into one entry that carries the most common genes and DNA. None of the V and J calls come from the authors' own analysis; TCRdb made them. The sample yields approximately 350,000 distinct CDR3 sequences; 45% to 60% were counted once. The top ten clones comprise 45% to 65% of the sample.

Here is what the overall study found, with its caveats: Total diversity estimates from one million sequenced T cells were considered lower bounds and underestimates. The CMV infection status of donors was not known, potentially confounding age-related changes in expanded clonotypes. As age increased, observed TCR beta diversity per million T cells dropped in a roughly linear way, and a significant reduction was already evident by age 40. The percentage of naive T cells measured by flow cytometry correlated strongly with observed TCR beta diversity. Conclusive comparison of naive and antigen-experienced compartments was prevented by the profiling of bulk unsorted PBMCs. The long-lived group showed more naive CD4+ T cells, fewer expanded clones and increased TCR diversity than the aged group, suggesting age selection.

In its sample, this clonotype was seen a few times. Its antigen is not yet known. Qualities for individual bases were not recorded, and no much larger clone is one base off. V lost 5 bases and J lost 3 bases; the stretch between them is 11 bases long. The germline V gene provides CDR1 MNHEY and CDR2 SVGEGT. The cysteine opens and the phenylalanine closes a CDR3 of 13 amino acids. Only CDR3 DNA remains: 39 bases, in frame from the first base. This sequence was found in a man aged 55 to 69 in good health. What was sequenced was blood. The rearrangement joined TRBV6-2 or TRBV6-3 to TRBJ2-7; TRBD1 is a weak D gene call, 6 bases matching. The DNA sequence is TGTGCCAGCAGTCGGGGACACTACTACGAGCAGTACTTC. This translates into CASSRGHYYEQYF.